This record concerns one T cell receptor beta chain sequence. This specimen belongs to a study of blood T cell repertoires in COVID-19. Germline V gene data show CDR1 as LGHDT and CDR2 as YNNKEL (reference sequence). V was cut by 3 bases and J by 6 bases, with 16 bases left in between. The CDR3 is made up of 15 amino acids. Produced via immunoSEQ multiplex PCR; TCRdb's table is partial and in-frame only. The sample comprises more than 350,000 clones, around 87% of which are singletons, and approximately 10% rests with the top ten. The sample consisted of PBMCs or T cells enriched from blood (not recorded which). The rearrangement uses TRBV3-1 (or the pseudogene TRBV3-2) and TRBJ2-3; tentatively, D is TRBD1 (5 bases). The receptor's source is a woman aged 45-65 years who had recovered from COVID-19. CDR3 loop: CASSHRAGNVDTQYF. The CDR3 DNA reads TGTGCCAGCAGCCACCGGGCAGGGAATGTCGATACGCAGTATTTT.